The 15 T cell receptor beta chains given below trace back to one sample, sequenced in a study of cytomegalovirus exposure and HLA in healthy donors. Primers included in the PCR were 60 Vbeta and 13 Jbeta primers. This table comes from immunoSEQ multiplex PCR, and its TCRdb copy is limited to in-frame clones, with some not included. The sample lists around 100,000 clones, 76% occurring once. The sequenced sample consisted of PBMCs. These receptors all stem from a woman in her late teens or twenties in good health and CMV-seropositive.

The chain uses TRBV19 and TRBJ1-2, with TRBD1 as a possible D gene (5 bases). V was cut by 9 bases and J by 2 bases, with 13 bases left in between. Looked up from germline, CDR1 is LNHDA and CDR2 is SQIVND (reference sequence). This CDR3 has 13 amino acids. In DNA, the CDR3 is TGTGCCAGCGGACAAGGGCTCAACTATGGCTACACCTTC. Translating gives CASGQGLNYGYTF.

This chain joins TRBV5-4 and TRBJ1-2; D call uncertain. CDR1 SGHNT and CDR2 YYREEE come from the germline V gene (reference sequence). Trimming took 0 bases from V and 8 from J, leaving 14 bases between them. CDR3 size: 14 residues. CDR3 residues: CASSLASARGGYTF. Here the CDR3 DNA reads TGTGCCAGCAGCTTGGCCTCCGCCCGGGGAGGCTACACCTTC.

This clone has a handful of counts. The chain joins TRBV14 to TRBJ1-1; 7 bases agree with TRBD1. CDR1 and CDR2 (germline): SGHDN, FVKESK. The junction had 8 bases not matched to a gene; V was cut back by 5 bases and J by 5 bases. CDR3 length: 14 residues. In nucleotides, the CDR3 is TGTGCCAGCAGCTCCGACAGGGTGGGGACTGAAGCTTTCTTT. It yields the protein CASSSDRVGTEAFF.

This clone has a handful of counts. DNA for the CDR3: TGTGCCAGCTCACCACGGGACAAAACCCAGCTTGAAGCTTTCTTT. It is translated as CASSPRDKTQLEAFF. This sequence joins TRBV18 and TRBJ1-1; D is perhaps TRBD1 (6 bases). The CDR3 runs 15 residues. The germline V and J ends were trimmed by 1 base and 7 bases, with 16 bases remaining between them. Looked up from germline, CDR1 is KGHSH and CDR2 is LQKENI.

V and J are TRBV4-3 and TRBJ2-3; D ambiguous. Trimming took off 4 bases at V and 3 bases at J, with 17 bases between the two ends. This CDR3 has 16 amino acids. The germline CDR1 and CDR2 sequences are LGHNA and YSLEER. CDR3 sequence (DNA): TGCGCCAGCAGCCGCTTTTTTGCGGCCAAGACAGATACGCAGTATTTT. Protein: CASSRFFAAKTDTQYF.

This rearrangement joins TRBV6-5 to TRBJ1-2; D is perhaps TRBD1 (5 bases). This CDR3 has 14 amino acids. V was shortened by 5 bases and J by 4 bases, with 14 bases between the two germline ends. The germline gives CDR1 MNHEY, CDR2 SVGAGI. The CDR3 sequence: CASSKQVPLYGYTF. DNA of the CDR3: TGTGCCAGCAGTAAACAGGTTCCACTCTATGGCTACACCTTC.

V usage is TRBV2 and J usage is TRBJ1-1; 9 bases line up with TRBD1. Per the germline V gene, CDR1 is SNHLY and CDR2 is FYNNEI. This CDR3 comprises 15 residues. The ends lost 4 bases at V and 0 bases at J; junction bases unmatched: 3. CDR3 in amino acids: CASSGGDRVNTEAFF. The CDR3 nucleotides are TGTGCCAGCAGTGGAGGGGACAGGGTGAACACTGAAGCTTTCTTT.

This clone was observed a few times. CDR3 nucleotides: TGTGCCAGTAGTCCGACAGGTTGGGGCGAGCAGTACTTC. This sequence encodes CASSPTGWGEQYF. The chain joins TRBV19 to TRBJ2-7, with a tentative D call TRBD1 (6 bases). Germline CDR1 is LNHDA and CDR2 is SQIVND (reference sequence). The germline V and J ends were trimmed by 5 bases and 6 bases, with 14 bases remaining between them. This CDR3 contains 13 residues.

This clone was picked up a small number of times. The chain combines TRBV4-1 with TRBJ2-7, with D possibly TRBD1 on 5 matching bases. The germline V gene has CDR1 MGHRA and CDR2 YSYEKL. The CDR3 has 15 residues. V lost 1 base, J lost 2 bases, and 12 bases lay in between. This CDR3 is CASSQGVGATYEQYF. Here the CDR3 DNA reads TGCGCCAGCAGCCAAGGAGTAGGGGCTACCTACGAGCAGTACTTC.

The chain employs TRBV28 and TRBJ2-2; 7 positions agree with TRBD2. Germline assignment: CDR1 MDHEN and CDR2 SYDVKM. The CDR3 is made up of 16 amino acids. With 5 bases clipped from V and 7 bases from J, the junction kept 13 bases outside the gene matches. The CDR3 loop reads CASSISGRPSGGELFF. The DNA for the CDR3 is TGTGCCAGCAGTATTTCCGGGAGGCCCTCTGGCGGGGAGCTGTTTTTT.

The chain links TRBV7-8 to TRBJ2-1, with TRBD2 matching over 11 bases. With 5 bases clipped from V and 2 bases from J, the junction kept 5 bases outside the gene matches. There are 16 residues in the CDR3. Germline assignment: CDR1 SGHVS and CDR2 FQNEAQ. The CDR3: CASSRLAGTAYNEQFF. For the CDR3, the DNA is TGTGCCAGCAGCCGACTAGCGGGAACCGCCTACAATGAGCAGTTCTTC.

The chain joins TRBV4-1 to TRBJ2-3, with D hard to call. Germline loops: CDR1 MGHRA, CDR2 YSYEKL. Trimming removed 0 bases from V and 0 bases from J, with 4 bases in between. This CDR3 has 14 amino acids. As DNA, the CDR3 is TGCGCCAGCAGCCAAGAGAGAAGCACAGATACGCAGTATTTT. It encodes CASSQERSTDTQYF.

This CDR3 is CASSTPRQGRTEAFF. In DNA form, the CDR3 reads TGTGCCAGCAGTACCCCCCGACAGGGTAGGACTGAAGCTTTCTTT. The chain has TRBV6-5 and TRBJ1-1; TRBD1 matches at 7 bases. With V trimmed by 5 bases and J by 5 bases, 11 bases remained unmatched. This CDR3 is built from 15 residues. Germline CDR1 reads MNHEY; CDR2 reads SVGAGI.

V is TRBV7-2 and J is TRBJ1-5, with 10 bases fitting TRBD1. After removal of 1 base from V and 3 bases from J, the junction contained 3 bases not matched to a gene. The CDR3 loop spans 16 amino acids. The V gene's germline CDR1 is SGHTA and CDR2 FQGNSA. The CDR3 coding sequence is TGTGCCAGCAGCTTAGAAGGGACAGGGGCCAATCAGCCCCAGCATTTT. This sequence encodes CASSLEGTGANQPQHF.

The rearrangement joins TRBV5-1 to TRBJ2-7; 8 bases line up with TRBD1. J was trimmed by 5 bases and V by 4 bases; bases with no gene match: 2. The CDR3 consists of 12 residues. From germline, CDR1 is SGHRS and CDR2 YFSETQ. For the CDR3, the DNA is TGCGCCAGCAGCCAGACAGGGGACGAGCAGTACTTC. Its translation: CASSQTGDEQYF.